The 24 T cell receptor beta chains given below trace back to one sample, sequenced in a study of T cells in localized non-small cell lung cancer. Only in-frame clones appear in the TCRdb table, and some are missing; sequencing was by immunoSEQ multiplex PCR. This sample has about 91,000 clones, with roughly 89% found just once. Sample: peripheral blood, taken before any cancer treatment. Source of these receptors: a man aged 35 to 69 with stage I squamous cell lung carcinoma.

This chain uses TRBV4-3 with TRBJ2-3; D is perhaps TRBD2 (6 bases). Germline loops: CDR1 LGHNA, CDR2 YSLEER. The CDR3 sequence is 15 residues long. The V end lost 0 bases, the J end lost 5 bases, and 12 bases lay between the germline ends. CDR3 sequence reads: CASSQETGVRDTQYF. DNA for the CDR3: TGCGCCAGCAGCCAAGAGACGGGGGTTAGAGATACGCAGTATTTT.

This chain uses TRBV11-3 with TRBJ1-4; D uncertain. The germline gives CDR1 SGHNT, CDR2 YENEEA. The CDR3 extends over 13 amino acids. V was cut by 6 bases and J by 2 bases, with 7 bases left in between. Written as DNA, the CDR3 is TGTGCCAGCAGTCCCCGGACTAATGAAAAACTGTTTTTT. Translation: CASSPRTNEKLFF.

V usage is TRBV2 and J usage is TRBJ1-5; TRBD1 matches 7 bases. CDR3 size: 15 residues. V trimming: 10 bases; J trimming: 0 bases; junction bases outside the gene matches: 9. Per the germline V gene, CDR1 is SNHLY and CDR2 is FYNNEI. The CDR3 is CATAEGAYSNQPQHF. The CDR3 coding sequence is TGTGCCACCGCAGAGGGGGCGTATAGCAATCAGCCCCAGCATTTT.

This chain connects TRBV2 to TRBJ1-4; D not certain. Per the germline V gene, CDR1 is SNHLY and CDR2 is FYNNEI. This CDR3 contains 14 residues. Trimming left V 6 bases short and J 0 bases short, with 8 bases between. The CDR3 here is CASRQLPTNEKLFF. CDR3 sequence (DNA): TGTGCCAGCAGGCAGCTCCCAACTAATGAAAAACTGTTTTTT.

The chain employs TRBV7-9 and TRBJ2-7; D is perhaps TRBD1 (7 bases). Germline V lookup: CDR1 SEHNR, CDR2 FQNEAQ (reference sequence). V lost 3 bases to trimming and J lost 4 bases, with 25 bases between them. The CDR3 is made up of 18 amino acids. CDR3 coding DNA: TGTGCCAGCAGCTTCCATCGCGGCCCAGGGGGGTCGATATACGAGCAGTACTTC. This translates into CASSFHRGPGGSIYEQYF. Drawing the rest from reference TRBV7-9 and TRBJ2-7, the complete variable domain is DTGVSQNPRHKITKRGQNVTFRCDPISEHNRLYWYRQTLGQGPEFLTYFQNEAQLEKSRLLSDRFSAERPKGSFSTLEIQRTEQGDSAMYLCASSFHRGPGGSIYEQYFGPGTRLTVT.

The J gene is TRBJ1-1, the V gene TRBV28; D possibly corresponds to TRBD1 (6 bases). Germline CDR1 MDHEN, CDR2 SYDVKM. The V end lost 4 bases, the J end lost 4 bases, and 10 bases lay between the germline ends. The CDR3 runs to 13 residues. In DNA, the CDR3 is TGTGCCAGCAGTTGGGGGCGAGGCACTGAAGCTTTCTTT. Translating it yields CASSWGRGTEAFF.

The chain recombines TRBV19 with TRBJ2-7; D could derive from TRBD1 or TRBD2 (7 bases each). Deletions cut 5 bases from V and 0 bases from J, with 20 bases between. Germline V CDR1 and CDR2: LNHDA, SQIVND (reference sequence). CDR3 length: 17 amino acids. CDR3 bases: TGTGCCAGTAGTGCAACTCCAGGGGGGGCCCACTCCTACGAGCAGTACTTC. Protein product: CASSATPGGAHSYEQYF.

The chain recombines TRBV9 with TRBJ2-2; D uncertain. V shed 4 bases and J shed 2 bases, with 6 bases lying between them. CDR1 and CDR2 (germline): SGDLS, YYNGEE. The CDR3 is made up of 13 amino acids. CDR3 amino acids: CASSPHNTGELFF. CDR3 coding DNA: TGTGCCAGCAGCCCTCACAACACCGGGGAGCTGTTTTTT.

This chain links TRBV9 with TRBJ2-5; no definite D call. V was cut by 0 bases and J by 2 bases, with 14 bases left in between. The CDR3 spans 16 residues. Germline CDR1 SGDLS, CDR2 YYNGEE. CDR3 amino acids: CASSVGAKILQETQYF. The CDR3 coding sequence is TGTGCCAGCAGCGTAGGGGCCAAGATACTACAAGAGACCCAGTACTTC.

J is TRBJ1-2 and V is TRBV11-2; 12 bases map to TRBD1. This CDR3 spans 17 amino acids. The J segment lost 3 bases and the V segment lost 4 bases, leaving 9 bases of the junction unmatched. Germline V CDR1 and CDR2: SGHAT, FQNNGV. The CDR3 here is CASSSVGTGGWDYGYTF. CDR3 DNA sequence: TGTGCCAGCAGCTCAGTCGGGACAGGGGGCTGGGACTATGGCTACACCTTC.

The chain joins TRBV5-4 to TRBJ1-2, with a possible D match to TRBD1 (5 bases). Germline V CDR1 and CDR2: SGHNT, YYREEE (reference sequence). The CDR3 runs to 15 residues. Between the trimmed V and J ends, which lost 3 bases and 4 bases, there was a span of 16 bases. The chain's CDR3 is CASSSGGDGSYGYTF. The CDR3 DNA reads TGTGCCAGCAGCTCGGGTGGGGACGGTTCCTATGGCTACACCTTC.

The chain links TRBV4-1 to TRBJ2-7, with TRBD2 matching over 11 bases. Germline assignment: CDR1 MGHRA and CDR2 YSYEKL. The CDR3 contains 15 residues. The V gene end was trimmed by 6 bases and the J gene end by 3 bases; junction bases not matched to a gene: 7. As DNA, the CDR3 is TGCGCCAGCAGAGCTACCGGGACTAGCGGCTACGAGCAGTACTTC. Translation gives CASRATGTSGYEQYF.

The chain carries TRBV7-2 and TRBJ2-7; TRBD1 matches at 7 bases. Per germline, CDR1 SGHTA and CDR2 FQGNSA. Losses at the gene ends were 8 bases for V and 6 bases for J; bases not matched to a gene: 13. The CDR3 runs 14 residues. The CDR3 DNA reads TGTGCCAGCCGGTTGGGTAGGGGGCCCATCGAGCAGTACTTC. Its protein is CASRLGRGPIEQYF.

This rearrangement joins TRBV28 to TRBJ2-1; no firm D call. V was cut by 6 bases and J by 4 bases, with 10 bases left in between. Germline lookup yields CDR1 MDHEN and CDR2 SYDVKM. The CDR3 spans 13 residues. CDR3 in amino acids: CASSVSEYNEQFF. In DNA, the CDR3 is TGTGCCAGCAGCGTCAGTGAGTACAATGAGCAGTTCTTC.

The V and J genes are TRBV5-6 and TRBJ2-1, with D unresolved. The CDR3 is 15 residues long. Germline CDR1 is SGHDT and CDR2 is YYEEEE. V lost 1 base, J lost 2 bases, and 10 bases lay in between. CDR3: CASSLYAETYNEQFF. CDR3 DNA: TGTGCCAGCAGCTTGTATGCAGAAACCTACAATGAGCAGTTCTTC.

The chain employs TRBV5-4 and TRBJ2-6, with D unclear. Germline V gene sequence: CDR1 SGHNT, CDR2 YYREEE (reference sequence). Trimming cost V 4 bases and J 4 bases, with 9 bases left between them. There are 14 residues in the CDR3. In DNA form, the CDR3 reads TGTGCCAGCAGCCTACCTACAGGGGCCAACGTCCTGACTTTC. This codes for CASSLPTGANVLTF.

CDR3 bases: TGTGCCAGCAGACTCGACGGAGCCCAAGAGACCCAGTACTTC. Translating it yields CASRLDGAQETQYF. The chain combines TRBV5-4 with TRBJ2-5; unclear D gene. The length of the CDR3 is 14 residues. The V gene lost 5 bases and the J gene lost 1 base, with 12 bases spanning the gap. Per the germline V gene, CDR1 is SGHNT and CDR2 is YYREEE (reference sequence).

To note about this clone: One base away lies a much larger clone, so this may be a sequencing read error. Additional DNA sequences in this sample encode the identical CDR3. The chain couples TRBV5-1 to TRBJ2-2; tentatively, D is TRBD1 (6 bases). The germline CDR1 and CDR2 sequences are SGHRS and YFSETQ. The V and J ends lost 0 bases and 0 bases respectively, with 6 bases between them. The CDR3 runs 15 residues. The CDR3 protein is CASSLGTANTGELFF. Written as DNA, the CDR3 is TGCGCCAGCAGCTTGGGGACAGCGAACACCGGGGAGCTGTTTTTT.

Comment on this clone: This is likely a read error, given that the CDR3 carries no conserved phenylalanine or tryptophan at its end. The chain has TRBV7-9 and TRBJ2-7; TRBD1 might be the D (5 bases). The V and J ends lost 6 bases and 4 bases respectively, with 10 bases between them. Germline lookup yields CDR1 SEHNR and CDR2 FQNEAQ (reference sequence). The CDR3 is made up of 12 amino acids. CDR3 loop: CASSAGAYEQYL. The DNA of the CDR3 is TGTGCCAGCAGTGCTGGGGCGTACGAGCAGTACCTC.

CDR3 nucleotide sequence: TGTGCCTGGAGTCCGGGACGTCAGCAGTACTTC. The encoded protein is CAWSPGRQQYF. The chain joins TRBV30 to TRBJ2-7, with D perhaps being TRBD1 or TRBD2 (5 bases each). The CDR3 has 11 residues. Trimming pared 2 bases from V and 8 bases from J, leaving 10 bases between. Germline V CDR1 and CDR2: GTSNPN, SVGIG (reference sequence). Full variable domain (remainder filled in from reference TRBV30 and TRBJ2-7): SQTIHQWPATLVQPVGSPLSLECTVEGTSNPNLYWYRQAAGRGLQLLFYSVGIGQISSEVPQNLSASRPQDRQFILSSKKLLLSDSGFYLCAWSPGRQQYFGPGTRLTVT.

The chain joins TRBV7-9 to TRBJ1-1; tentative D call: TRBD1 (6 bases). Germline-derived CDR1 and CDR2 are SEHNR and FQNEAQ (reference sequence). The CDR3 length is 14 residues. Trimming stripped 7 bases from V and 8 bases from J, with 20 bases between. The CDR3, as DNA: TGTGCCAGCAACAAATTACAGGGCCAGCGGGAAGCTTTCTTT. It translates to CASNKLQGQREAFF.

The chain joins TRBV2 to TRBJ1-5, with 8 bases that match TRBD1. V lost 7 bases, J lost 5 bases, and 19 bases stayed unmatched. Germline V gene sequence: CDR1 SNHLY, CDR2 FYNNEI. The CDR3 covers 18 residues. The CDR3 reads CASTVGRQGTLEDQPQHF. CDR3 coding DNA: TGTGCCAGCACCGTGGGTCGACAGGGGACCCTAGAGGATCAGCCCCAGCATTTT. The variable domain in full, completed from reference TRBV2 and TRBJ1-5, reads EPEVTQTPSHQVTQMGQEVILRCVPISNHLYFYWYRQILGQKVEFLVSFYNNEISEKSEIFDDQFSVERPDGSNFTLKIRSTKLEDSAMYFCASTVGRQGTLEDQPQHFGDGTRLSIL.

This chain connects TRBV6-6 to TRBJ2-1; a weak D match, TRBD2 (5 bases). Trimming stripped 5 bases from V and 7 bases from J, with 15 bases between. The CDR3 spans 14 residues. Per germline, CDR1 MNHNY and CDR2 SVGAGI (reference sequence). CDR3 region: CASSGLPLTNEQFF. Written as DNA, the CDR3 is TGTGCCAGCAGTGGACTTCCCCTGACAAATGAGCAGTTCTTC.

The gene calls are TRBV5-4 and TRBJ2-7; D gene ambiguous. The V gene's germline CDR1 is SGHNT and CDR2 YYREEE (reference sequence). The CDR3 consists of 13 residues. V lost 5 bases and J lost 1, with 10 bases in between. CDR3 sequence: CASSKYGSYEQYF. The CDR3 coding sequence is TGTGCCAGCAGTAAGTACGGATCCTACGAGCAGTACTTC.